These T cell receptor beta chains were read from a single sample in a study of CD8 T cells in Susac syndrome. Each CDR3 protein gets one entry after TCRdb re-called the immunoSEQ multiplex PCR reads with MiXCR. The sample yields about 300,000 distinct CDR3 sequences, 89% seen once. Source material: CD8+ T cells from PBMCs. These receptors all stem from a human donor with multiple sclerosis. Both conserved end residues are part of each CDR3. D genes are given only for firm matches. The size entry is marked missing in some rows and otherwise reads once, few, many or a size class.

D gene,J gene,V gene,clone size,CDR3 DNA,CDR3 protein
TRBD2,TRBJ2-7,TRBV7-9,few,TGTGCCAGCAGCTCGGGACTAGCGGTCTACGAGCAGTACTTC,CASSSGLAVYEQYF
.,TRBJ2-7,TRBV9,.,TGTGCCAGCAGCGTAGGAGGAGGGGGGGCAGCGGGTGAGCAGTACTTC,CASSVGGGGAAGEQYF
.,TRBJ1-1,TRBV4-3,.,TGCGCCAGCAGCCAATGGGCAGGGCCTGAAGCTTTCTTT,CASSQWAGPEAFF
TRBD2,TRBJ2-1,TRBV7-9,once,TGTGCCAGCAGCTTAGCTAGCGGGAGTCCTCATGAGCAGTTCTTC,CASSLASGSPHEQFF
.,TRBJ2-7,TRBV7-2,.,TGTGCCAGCAGCTTTGGGAGGAGGTACTATCACGAGCAGTACTTC,CASSFGRRYYHEQYF
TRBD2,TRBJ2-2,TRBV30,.,TGTGCCTGGAGCGGGCTGGGGGGGAACGCGAACACCGGGGAGCTGTTTTTT,CAWSGLGGNANTGELFF
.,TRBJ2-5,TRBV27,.,TGTGCCACCGCTTGGGTTGGATCGGAGACCCAGTACTTC,CATAWVGSETQYF
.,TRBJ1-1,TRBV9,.,TGTGCCAGCAGCGTAGGGGCAGGGCTCGGGAACACTGAAGCTTTCTTT,CASSVGAGLGNTEAFF
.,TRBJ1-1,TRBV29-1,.,TGCAGCGTTGAAGATCACGAGACAGAGAAGAACACTGAAGCTTTCTTT,CSVEDHETEKNTEAFF
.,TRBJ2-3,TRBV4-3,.,TGCGCCAGCAGCCAAGACCCCAGCAGGGGGGGGCACAGCACAGATACGCAGTATTTT,CASSQDPSRGGHSTDTQYF
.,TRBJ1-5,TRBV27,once,TGTGCCAGCAGTATCGACAGCTCGGGAAGTCAGCCCCAGCATTTT,CASSIDSSGSQPQHF
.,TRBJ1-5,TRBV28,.,TGTGCCAGCGAATCACAGGGATCGGATCAGCCCCAGCATTTT,CASESQGSDQPQHF
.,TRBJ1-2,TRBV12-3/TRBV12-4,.,TGTGCCAGCAGTTCTTTTATAGGTGACCGCGGGGCCTCGGGGGACTATGGCTACACCTTC,CASSSFIGDRGASGDYGYTF
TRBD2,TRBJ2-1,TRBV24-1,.,TGTGCCACCATGACTAGCGGGAAAGAGCAGTTCTTC,CATMTSGKEQFF
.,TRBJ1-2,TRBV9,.,TGTGCCAGCAGGGGGACACCCTATGGCTACACCTTC,CASRGTPYGYTF
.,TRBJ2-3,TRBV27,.,TGTGCCAGCTCGTACTCACTAGGGGTCACAGATACGCAGTATTTT,CASSYSLGVTDTQYF
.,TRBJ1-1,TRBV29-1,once,TGCAGCGTTGTAGCAGAGAACACTGAAGCTTTCTTT,CSVVAENTEAFF
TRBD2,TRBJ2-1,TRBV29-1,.,TGCAGCGTGGGAGCGGGGTATGAGCAGTTCTTC,CSVGAGYEQFF
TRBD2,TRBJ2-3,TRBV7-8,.,TGTGCCAGCAGCTTAGTAGCTAGCGGGAGCACAGATACGCAGTATTTT,CASSLVASGSTDTQYF
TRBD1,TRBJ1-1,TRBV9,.,TGTGCCAGCAGCGGCCGAACAGGGGGCTTCACTGAAGCTTTCTTT,CASSGRTGGFTEAFF
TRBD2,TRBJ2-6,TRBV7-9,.,TGTGCCAGCAGCTTAGCGACTAGCGGGACTGGGGCCAACGTCCTGACTTTC,CASSLATSGTGANVLTF
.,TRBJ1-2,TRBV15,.,TGTGCCACCAGCAGAGGTATGGGGGTCCAGAACTATGGCTACACCTTC,CATSRGMGVQNYGYTF
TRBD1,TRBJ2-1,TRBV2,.,TGTGCCAGCAGTGAGTCCGGGGACAGGACATACAATGAGCAGTTCTTC,CASSESGDRTYNEQFF
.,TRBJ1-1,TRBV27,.,TGTGCCAGCAGTTACGGGAAGAACACTGAAGCTTTCTTT,CASSYGKNTEAFF
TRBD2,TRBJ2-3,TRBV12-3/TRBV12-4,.,TGTGCCAGCACCGTGGGGGGGGGCACAGATACGCAGTATTTT,CASTVGGGTDTQYF
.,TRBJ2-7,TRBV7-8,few,TGTGCCAGCAGCTTACTACAGGGACCCTCCTACGAGCAGTACTTC,CASSLLQGPSYEQYF
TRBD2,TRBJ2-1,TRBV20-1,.,TGCAGTGCCCCGGCGGGCCGAGAGGGACAACTAGCGGGAGGTAGCTACAATGAGCAGTTCTTC,CSAPAGREGQLAGGSYNEQFF
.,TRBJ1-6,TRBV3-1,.,TGTGCCAGCAGCCAAGGAGTTTTTAATAATTCACCCCTCCACTTT,CASSQGVFNNSPLHF
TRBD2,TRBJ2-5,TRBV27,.,TGTGCCAGCAGTTCTCCCCGGACTAGCGGGAGTACCCAGTACTTC,CASSSPRTSGSTQYF
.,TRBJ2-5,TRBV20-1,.,TGCAGTGCTAGAAGCGACAGTACACAAGAGACCCAGTACTTC,CSARSDSTQETQYF
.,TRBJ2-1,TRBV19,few,TGTGCCAGTAGTATTGGAGTCAATGAGCAGTTCTTC,CASSIGVNEQFF
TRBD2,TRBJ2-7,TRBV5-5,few,TGTGCCAGCAGCGCGGGACTAGCGGCCTACGAGCAGTACTTC,CASSAGLAAYEQYF
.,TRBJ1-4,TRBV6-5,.,TGTGCCAGCAGTTACTCGGGTCCATCACGGGAAAAACTGTTTTTT,CASSYSGPSREKLFF
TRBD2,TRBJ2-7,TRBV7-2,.,TGTGCCAGCAGCGCCCTACTAGCGGGGCCCTACGAGCAGTACTTC,CASSALLAGPYEQYF
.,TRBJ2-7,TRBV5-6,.,TGTGCCAGCAGCTTTTCGACTCGAGGCTACGAGCAGTACTTC,CASSFSTRGYEQYF
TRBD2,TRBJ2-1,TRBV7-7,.,TGTGCTAGCAGCCAGGGACTAGCGGGGAGTTTTGAGCAGTTCTTC,CASSQGLAGSFEQFF
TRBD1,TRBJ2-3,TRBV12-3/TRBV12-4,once,TGTGCCAGCAGTTTCCCGGGACAGGGGGCTTCGAGCACAGATACGCAGTATTTT,CASSFPGQGASSTDTQYF
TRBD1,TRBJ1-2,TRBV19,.,TGTGCCAGTAGTATTGGGAGGGGACAGCCCAGCCATGGCTACACCTTC,CASSIGRGQPSHGYTF
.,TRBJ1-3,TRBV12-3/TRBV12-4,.,TGTGCCAGCAGTTACTGGGACATTCACTCTGGAAACACCATATATTTT,CASSYWDIHSGNTIYF
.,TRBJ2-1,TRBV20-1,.,TGCAGTGCTAGACTAGCCGGGACCTACAATGAGCAGTTCTTC,CSARLAGTYNEQFF
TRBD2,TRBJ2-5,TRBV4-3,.,TGCGCCAGCAGCCAAGGGGTTACTAGCGGGGGGACCCAGTACTTC,CASSQGVTSGGTQYF
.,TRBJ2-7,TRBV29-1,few,TGCAGCGTTGTGGAAGCCAGCTCGGCCGAGCAGTACTTC,CSVVEASSAEQYF
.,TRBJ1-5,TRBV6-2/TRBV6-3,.,TGTGCCAGCAGTTTAGGGTCCCATCAGCCCCAGCATTTT,CASSLGSHQPQHF
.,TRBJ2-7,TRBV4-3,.,TGCGCCAGCAGCCAAGAATGGGCCGACTACTCCTACGAGCAGTACTTC,CASSQEWADYSYEQYF
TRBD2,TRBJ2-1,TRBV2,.,TGTGCCAGCAGTGATAGCGGGGACAATGAGCAGTTCTTC,CASSDSGDNEQFF
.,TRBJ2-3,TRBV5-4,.,TGTGCCAGCAGTAGAACTAGCACAGATACGCAGTATTTT,CASSRTSTDTQYF
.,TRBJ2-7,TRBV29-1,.,TGCAGCGCTGATCTTTTTAATCGCGGGACTCCTTTCTCCGAGCAGTACTTC,CSADLFNRGTPFSEQYF
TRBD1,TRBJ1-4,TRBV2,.,TGTGCCAGCAGGGCCGGGACAGGGTTTGAAAAACTGTTTTTT,CASRAGTGFEKLFF
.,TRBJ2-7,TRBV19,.,TGTGCCAGTAGTATCGGGACCACCAGCTCCTACGAGCAGTACTTC,CASSIGTTSSYEQYF
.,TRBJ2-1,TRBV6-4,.,TGTGCCAGCAGTAGCGATGACCGCAATGAGCAGTTCTTC,CASSSDDRNEQFF
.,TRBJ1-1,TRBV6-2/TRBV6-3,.,TGTGCCAGCAGTTTCGTCAACTCGGACAGAGAGGGGGGAAACACTGAAGCTTTCTTT,CASSFVNSDREGGNTEAFF
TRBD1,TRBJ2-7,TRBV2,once,TGTGCCAGCAGTGGGGAGGGACAGGGAATCTACGAGCAGTACTTC,CASSGEGQGIYEQYF
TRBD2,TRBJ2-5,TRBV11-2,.,TGTGCCAGCAGCGATGGGACTAGCGGGCAAGAGACCCAGTACTTC,CASSDGTSGQETQYF
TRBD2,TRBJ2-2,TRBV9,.,TGTGCCAGCAGCCTTACTAGCGGGGTTAACACCGGGGAGCTGTTTTTT,CASSLTSGVNTGELFF
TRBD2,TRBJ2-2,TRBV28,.,TGTGCCAGCACCCGGCGGGTTCTCCTAGCGGGAGGGCGCCGGGCCGGGGAGCTGTTTTTT,CASTRRVLLAGGRRAGELFF
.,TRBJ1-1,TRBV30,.,TGTGCCTGGAGTGTAAGTGCCAAGTCTGAAGCTTTCTTT,CAWSVSAKSEAFF
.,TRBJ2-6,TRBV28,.,TGTGCCAGCAGTTTGGGGGGCCTCCACTCTGGGGCCAACGTCCTGACTTTC,CASSLGGLHSGANVLTF
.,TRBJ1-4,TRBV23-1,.,TGCGCCAGCAGTCAATCCAAGACCGGAGGGGAGGGAACTAATGAAAAACTGTTTTTT,CASSQSKTGGEGTNEKLFF
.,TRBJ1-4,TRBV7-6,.,TGTGCCAGCAGCTTATTCCCGGGGAAGGATAATGAAAAACTGTTTTTT,CASSLFPGKDNEKLFF